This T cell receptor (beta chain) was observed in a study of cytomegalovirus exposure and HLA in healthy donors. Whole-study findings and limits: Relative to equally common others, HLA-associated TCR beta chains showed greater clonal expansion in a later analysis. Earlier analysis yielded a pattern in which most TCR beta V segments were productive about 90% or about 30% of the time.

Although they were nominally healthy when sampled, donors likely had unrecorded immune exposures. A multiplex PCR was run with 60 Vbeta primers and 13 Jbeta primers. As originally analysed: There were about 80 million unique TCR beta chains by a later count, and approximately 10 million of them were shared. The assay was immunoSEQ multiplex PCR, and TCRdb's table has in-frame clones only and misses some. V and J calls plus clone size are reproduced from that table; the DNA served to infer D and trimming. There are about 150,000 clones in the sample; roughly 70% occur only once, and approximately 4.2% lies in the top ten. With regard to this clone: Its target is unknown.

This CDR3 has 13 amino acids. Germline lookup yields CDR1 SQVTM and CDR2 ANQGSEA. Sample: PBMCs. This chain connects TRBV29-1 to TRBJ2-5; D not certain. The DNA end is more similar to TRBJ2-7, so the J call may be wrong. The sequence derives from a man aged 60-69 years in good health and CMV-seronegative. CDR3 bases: TGCAGCGTTGAAACTCGTCCTGCCTACGAGCAGTACTTC. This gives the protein CSVETRPAYEQYF.